The 25 T cell receptor beta chains reported below all come from one sample, sequenced in a study of T cells after yellow fever vaccination. TCRdb processed the 5' RACE reads anew with MiXCR; each CDR3 protein has one entry. The sample comprises 40,000 or so distinct CDR3 sequences, 6% to 7% of which are singletons, and 15% rests with the top ten. The sequencing used CD8+ T cells not binding an NS4B(214-222) dextramer, sorted from PBMCs, collected 45 days after the yellow fever booster vaccination. The receptors derive from a man aged 25 to 45 who received the YFV17D yellow fever vaccine.

This clonotype has at least ten counts. The V and J genes are TRBV6-2 or TRBV6-3 and TRBJ2-7, with D possibly being TRBD2 (6 bases). Germline CDR1 and CDR2: MNHEY and SVGEGT. The CDR3 is 13 residues long. Trimming took 4 bases from V and 6 from J, leaving 13 bases between them. The CDR3 region is CASSWTAGGEQYF. The DNA of the CDR3 is TGTGCCAGCAGTTGGACGGCCGGGGGCGAGCAGTACTTC.

This clonotype was picked up many times. This chain uses TRBV7-2 with TRBJ1-1, with D uncertain. CDR3 length equals 16 residues. Germline V gene lookup returns CDR1 SGHTA and CDR2 FQGNSA. The ends were cut back, 1 base at V and 1 base at J, with 13 bases in the middle. The CDR3: CASSLGVQIRNTEAFF. The CDR3 DNA follows: TGTGCCAGCAGCTTAGGTGTTCAGATACGGAACACTGAAGCTTTCTTT.

This clonotype was seen repeatedly, ten times or more. The CDR3 DNA reads TGTGCCAGCAGTCTTAGACCTTTCTATGGCTACACCTTC. It encodes CASSLRPFYGYTF. The chain links TRBV6-1 to TRBJ1-2; D ambiguous. The CDR3 is 13 amino acids. Germline-derived CDR1 and CDR2 are MNHNS and SASEGT. V lost 5 bases and J lost 4, with 11 bases in between.

This clonotype appeared many times. The V call is TRBV6-5, the J call TRBJ2-1; 10 bases line up with TRBD2. J was trimmed by 4 bases and V by 2 bases; bases with no gene match: 11. Germline V lookup: CDR1 MNHEY, CDR2 SVGAGI. This CDR3 has 18 residues. The CDR3 region is CASSYAPLGTSVYNEQFF. As DNA, the CDR3 is TGTGCCAGCAGTTACGCACCCCTCGGGACTAGCGTTTACAATGAGCAGTTCTTC.

This clonotype has at least ten counts. The chain links TRBV11-2 to TRBJ2-3; D gene uncertain. This CDR3 has 15 amino acids. Between the trimmed V and J ends, which lost 4 bases and 3 bases, there was a span of 14 bases. Germline assignment: CDR1 SGHAT and CDR2 FQNNGV. In DNA form, the CDR3 reads TGTGCCAGCAGCTACGCGTTAATTCAAACAGATACGCAGTATTTT. It codes for CASSYALIQTDTQYF.

The chain uses TRBV5-4 and TRBJ2-7; D unclear. V was cut by 3 bases and J by 5 bases, with 9 bases left in between. The CDR3 consists of 12 residues. The germline gives CDR1 SGHNT, CDR2 YYREEE (reference sequence). Written as DNA, the CDR3 is TGTGCCAGCAGCTCCGGCCCTAACGAGCAGTACTTC. Translated: CASSSGPNEQYF.

Only a few counts were recorded for this clonotype. This chain uses TRBV12-3 or TRBV12-4 with TRBJ2-5; no reliable D call. Trimming took 4 bases from V and 0 from J, leaving 12 bases between them. This CDR3 is built from 15 residues. CDR3 residues: CASSSETDYQETQYF. CDR3 coding DNA: TGTGCCAGCAGTTCTGAGACTGATTACCAAGAGACCCAGTACTTC.

Ten or more counts support this clonotype. This chain links TRBV7-9 with TRBJ2-1; 7 nucleotides agree with TRBD2. The V segment lost 5 bases and the J segment 0 bases; nucleotides outside the gene matches: 10. The CDR3 has 17 residues. Germline V gene data show CDR1 as SEHNR and CDR2 as FQNEAQ (reference sequence). CDR3 sequence (DNA): TGTGCCAGCAGCCCGGTTCGTGGCGGGAGCTCCTACAATGAGCAGTTCTTC. Translation gives CASSPVRGGSSYNEQFF.

This clonotype was counted between two and nine times. This sequence joins TRBV11-2 and TRBJ2-3; D is ambiguous. The CDR3 extends over 11 amino acids. Germline V CDR1 and CDR2: SGHAT, FQNNGV. The germline V and J ends were trimmed by 2 bases and 11 bases, with 8 bases remaining between them. The CDR3 sequence is CASSLNSEQYF. In DNA, the CDR3 is TGTGCCAGCAGCTTAAATTCTGAGCAGTATTTT.

This clonotype occurred a few times. The genes are TRBV19 and TRBJ2-7; D not resolved. Between the trimmed V and J ends, which lost 6 bases and 0 bases, there was a span of 12 bases. The CDR3 loop spans 14 amino acids. CDR1 is LNHDA and CDR2 is SQIVND in the germline V gene (reference sequence). DNA of the CDR3: TGTGCCAGTAGCGCCACGGGTACCTCCTACGAGCAGTACTTC. Translation: CASSATGTSYEQYF.

This clonotype showed up many times. The V call is TRBV10-2, the J call TRBJ2-2; 7 bases are shared with TRBD1. The junction had 2 bases not matched to a gene; V was cut back by 5 bases and J by 5 bases. Germline lookup yields CDR1 WSHSY and CDR2 SAAADI. The CDR3 is made up of 13 amino acids. The CDR3 DNA is TGCGCCAGCAGTCACAGGGGAACCGGGGAGCTGTTTTTT. Translated: CASSHRGTGELFF.

This clonotype showed up just a few times. This chain connects TRBV3-1 to TRBJ2-5, with D tentatively TRBD2 (6 bases). Trimming left V 0 bases short and J 3 bases short, with 14 bases between. The V gene's germline CDR1 is LGHDT and CDR2 YNNKEL (reference sequence). This CDR3 is built from 16 residues. In DNA form, the CDR3 reads TGTGCCAGCAGCCAAGACCTGACGGGAGAGGAAGAGACCCAGTACTTC. It yields the protein CASSQDLTGEEETQYF.

This clonotype was counted many times. The gene calls are TRBV12-3 or TRBV12-4 and TRBJ1-5; 8 nucleotides match TRBD1. The CDR3 sequence is 15 residues long. J was trimmed by 2 bases and V by 3 bases; bases with no gene match: 3. The CDR3 reads CASSLPGGGNQPQHF. In DNA form, the CDR3 reads TGTGCCAGCAGTTTGCCAGGGGGCGGCAATCAGCCCCAGCATTTT.

This clonotype was detected many times. The chain couples TRBV6-5 to TRBJ1-2, with D possibly matching TRBD1 (5 bases). CDR3 length: 16 amino acids. The V end lost 2 bases, the J end lost 5 bases, and 18 bases lay between the germline ends. Germline V gene data show CDR1 as MNHEY and CDR2 as SVGAGI. The CDR3 reads CASSYGGQGEGYGYTF. The CDR3 DNA reads TGTGCCAGCAGTTACGGTGGCCAGGGCGAGGGGTATGGCTACACCTTC.

This clonotype was counted between two and nine times. V gene TRBV20-1 combines with J gene TRBJ2-7; 11 bases are shared with TRBD2. CDR1 is DFQATT, CDR2 SNEGSKA, per germline (reference sequence). This CDR3 is built from 14 residues. V lost 6 bases, J lost 2 bases, and 6 bases stayed unmatched. This CDR3 is CSATRLAGPYEQYF. The CDR3 DNA reads TGCAGTGCCACCCGACTAGCGGGACCCTACGAGCAGTACTTC.

This clonotype was observed many times. This sequence joins TRBV7-2 and TRBJ2-5; D not certain. The V gene's germline CDR1 is SGHTA and CDR2 FQGNSA. V was clipped by 5 bases and J by 5 bases, with 12 bases between them. The CDR3 runs 13 residues. CDR3 sequence: CASSHPPRETQYF. The DNA of the CDR3 is TGTGCCAGCAGCCACCCCCCTAGGGAGACCCAGTACTTC.

This clonotype was counted many times. CDR3 sequence: CASSHGPGGPEAFF. The CDR3 region has the DNA TGTGCCAGCAGCCACGGTCCCGGGGGGCCGGAAGCTTTCTTT. The chain links TRBV7-9 to TRBJ1-1; weak D call: TRBD1 (6 bases). Germline CDR1 reads SEHNR; CDR2 reads FQNEAQ (reference sequence). This CDR3 is 14 amino acids long. Trimming cost V 5 bases and J 8 bases, with 18 bases left between them.

This clonotype was found many times. The genes are TRBV27 and TRBJ1-6, with 8 bases that match TRBD1. CDR1 MNHEY and CDR2 SMNVEV come from the germline V gene (reference sequence). CDR3 size: 14 residues. The V segment lost 3 bases and the J segment 16 bases; nucleotides outside the gene matches: 11. CDR3 region: CASSFFPDRAELHF. The DNA for the CDR3 is TGTGCCAGCAGTTTCTTTCCGGACAGGGCAGAACTCCACTTT.

In this sample, this clonotype turned up many times. This sequence joins TRBV5-5 and TRBJ2-5; maybe TRBD1 (6 bases). CDR3 length: 15 amino acids. Per germline, CDR1 SGHKS and CDR2 YYEKEE (reference sequence). V dropped 3 bases and J dropped 4 bases, with 16 bases sitting between them. The CDR3 coding sequence is TGTGCCAGCAGCTCAACCTCCGTAGGGGGAGAGACCCAGTACTTC. This translates into CASSSTSVGGETQYF.

This clonotype occurred many times. The V gene is TRBV10-1, the J gene TRBJ2-6, with D perhaps given as TRBD1 or TRBD2 (6 bases each). CDR1 WNHNN and CDR2 SYGVQD come from the germline V gene (reference sequence). CDR3 size: 17 residues. V was clipped by 5 bases and J by 3 bases, with 17 bases between them. In DNA, the CDR3 is TGCGCCAGCAGTATCGACACGGGGGCGCTTGGGGCCAACGTCCTGACTTTC. Translated, it gives CASSIDTGALGANVLTF.

This clonotype was detected ten times or more. The V call is TRBV7-9, the J call TRBJ2-4; D gene ambiguous. Trimming removed 8 bases at V and 0 bases at J, with 11 bases between. The length of the CDR3 is 14 residues. Germline lookup yields CDR1 SEHNR and CDR2 FQNEAQ (reference sequence). As DNA, the CDR3 is TGTGCCAGCCAAGACCCCTTAGCCAAAAACATTCAGTACTTC. It is translated as CASQDPLAKNIQYF.

This clonotype was observed many times. The chain uses TRBV4-3 and TRBJ2-3; D is possibly TRBD2 (5 bases). This CDR3 region has 14 residues. Germline V gene lookup returns CDR1 LGHNA and CDR2 YSLEER. The V gene lost 4 bases and the J gene lost 5 bases, with 13 bases spanning the gap. The DNA for the CDR3 is TGCGCCAGCAGCCCCGGGGTCCCGGGAGATACGCAGTATTTT. Translated, it gives CASSPGVPGDTQYF.

This clonotype was seen a handful of times. The V and J genes are TRBV6-1 and TRBJ1-6; 10 positions match TRBD1. The V gene's germline CDR1 is MNHNS and CDR2 SASEGT. V lost 5 bases to trimming and J lost 6 bases; unmatched junction nucleotides: 4. The CDR3 loop spans 15 amino acids. The CDR3 here is CASSPGTGVNSPLHF. CDR3 in DNA: TGTGCCAGCAGTCCCGGGACAGGGGTTAATTCACCCCTCCACTTT.

A note on this clonotype: A much larger clone differs by one base, so this may be a read error. The J gene is TRBJ2-1, the V gene TRBV3-1; D is unclear. Looked up from germline, CDR1 is LGHDT and CDR2 is YNNKEL (reference sequence). V was clipped by 0 bases and J by 12 bases, with 9 bases between them. CDR3 size: 12 residues. This CDR3 reads CASSQDMDAQFF. The CDR3, as DNA: TGTGCCAGCAGCCAAGATATGGATGCGCAGTTCTTC.

This clonotype was counted a few times. The chain combines TRBV11-3 with TRBJ2-5, with D perhaps matching TRBD2 (6 bases). Trimming shortened V by 6 bases and J by 4 bases, and 18 bases separated the two germline ends. CDR1 and CDR2 (germline): SGHNT, YENEEA. The CDR3 contains 15 residues. CDR3 DNA sequence: TGTGCCAGCAGTTTCACCAGCGGAGCGGGAGAGACCCAGTACTTC. Protein: CASSFTSGAGETQYF. Full variable domain (outside the CDR3, taken from reference TRBV11-3 and TRBJ2-5): EAGVVQSPRYKIIEKKQPVAFWCNPISGHNTLYWYLQNLGQGPELLIRYENEEAVDDSQLPKDRFSAERLKGVDSTLKIQPAELGDSAVYLCASSFTSGAGETQYFGPGTRLLVL.